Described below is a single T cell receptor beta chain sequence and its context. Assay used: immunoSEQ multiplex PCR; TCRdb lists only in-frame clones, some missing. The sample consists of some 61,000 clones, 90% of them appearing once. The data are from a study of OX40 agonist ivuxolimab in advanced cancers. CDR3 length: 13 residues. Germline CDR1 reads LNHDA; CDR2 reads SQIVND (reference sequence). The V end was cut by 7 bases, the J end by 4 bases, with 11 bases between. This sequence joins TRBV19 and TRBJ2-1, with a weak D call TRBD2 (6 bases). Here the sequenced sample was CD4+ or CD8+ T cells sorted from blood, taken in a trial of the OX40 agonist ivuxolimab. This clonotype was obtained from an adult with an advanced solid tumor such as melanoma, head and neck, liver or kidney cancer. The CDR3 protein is CASNAAGYNEQFF. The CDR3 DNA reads TGTGCCAGTAACGCGGCGGGGTACAATGAGCAGTTCTTC.